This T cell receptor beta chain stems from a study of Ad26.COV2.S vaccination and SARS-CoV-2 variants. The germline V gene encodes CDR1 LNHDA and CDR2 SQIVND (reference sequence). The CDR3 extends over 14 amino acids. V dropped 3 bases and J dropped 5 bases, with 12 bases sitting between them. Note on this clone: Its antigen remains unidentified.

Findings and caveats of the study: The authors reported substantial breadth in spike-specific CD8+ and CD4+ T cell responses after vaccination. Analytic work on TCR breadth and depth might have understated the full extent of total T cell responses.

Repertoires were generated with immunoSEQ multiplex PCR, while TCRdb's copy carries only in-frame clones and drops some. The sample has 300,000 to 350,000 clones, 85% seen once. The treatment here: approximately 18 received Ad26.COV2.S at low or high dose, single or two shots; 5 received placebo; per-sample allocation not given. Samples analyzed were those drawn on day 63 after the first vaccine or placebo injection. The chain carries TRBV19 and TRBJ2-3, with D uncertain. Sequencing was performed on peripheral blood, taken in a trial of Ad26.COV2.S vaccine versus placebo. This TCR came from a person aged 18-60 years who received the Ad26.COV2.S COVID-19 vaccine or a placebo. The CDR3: CASSMGRLIDTQYF. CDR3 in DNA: TGTGCCAGTAGTATGGGCAGATTGATAGATACGCAGTATTTT.